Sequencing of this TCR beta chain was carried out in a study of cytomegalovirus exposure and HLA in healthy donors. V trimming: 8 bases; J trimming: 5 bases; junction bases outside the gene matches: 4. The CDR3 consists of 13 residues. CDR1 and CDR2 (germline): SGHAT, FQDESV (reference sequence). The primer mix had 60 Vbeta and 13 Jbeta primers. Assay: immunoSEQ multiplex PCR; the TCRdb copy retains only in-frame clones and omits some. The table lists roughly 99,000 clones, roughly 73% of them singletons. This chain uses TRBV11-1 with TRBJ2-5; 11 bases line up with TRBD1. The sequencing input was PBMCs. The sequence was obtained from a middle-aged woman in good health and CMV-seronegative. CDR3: CASGQGARETQYF. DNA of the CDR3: TGTGCCAGCGGACAGGGGGCGAGGGAGACCCAGTACTTC.